The 20 T cell receptor beta chains below were found in one sample sequenced in a study of blood T cell dynamics during melanoma immunotherapy. Only in-frame clones appear in the TCRdb table, and some are missing; sequencing was by immunoSEQ multiplex PCR. Here the sample spans 8,500 or so clones, 88% being singletons. Time point meaning: week 3, after first cycle of checkpoint inhibitor. Sequencing used blood, obtained from a patient treated with checkpoint blockade. These receptors originate from a human donor with melanoma.

The V call is TRBV19, the J call TRBJ1-5, with D hard to call. Germline V gene lookup returns CDR1 LNHDA and CDR2 SQIVND (reference sequence). There are 15 residues in the CDR3. V was clipped by 6 bases and J by 3 bases, with 15 bases between them. CDR3: CASRNLSVINQPQHF. CDR3 sequence (DNA): TGTGCCAGTAGGAACCTTTCGGTAATCAATCAGCCCCAGCATTTT.

V and J are TRBV5-1 and TRBJ1-1, with 8 positions matching TRBD1. The CDR3 totals 15 residues. Looked up from germline, CDR1 is SGHRS and CDR2 is YFSETQ. J gave up 2 bases and V 4 bases, and 7 bases lay outside the gene matches. Here the CDR3 reads CASSATGTGNTEAFF. CDR3 sequence (DNA): TGCGCCAGCAGCGCGACCGGGACAGGAAACACTGAAGCTTTCTTT.

The rearrangement uses TRBV28 and TRBJ1-1; no reliable D call. CDR1 and CDR2 (germline): MDHEN, SYDVKM. V was cut by 6 bases and J by 3 bases, with 17 bases left in between. The CDR3 sequence is 15 residues long. The CDR3 protein is CASSMAPYTDTEAFF. The CDR3 DNA reads as TGTGCCAGCAGCATGGCACCCTACACGGACACTGAAGCTTTCTTT.

The CDR3 DNA sequence: TGTGCCAGCAGCGTCGCCCGGACAGGGAACTATGGCTACACCTTC. Translating it yields CASSVARTGNYGYTF. The chain couples TRBV9 to TRBJ1-2; 8 positions agree with TRBD1. The CDR3 is 15 amino acids. With V trimmed by 2 bases and J by 2 bases, 5 bases remained unmatched. Germline values: CDR1 SGDLS, CDR2 YYNGEE.

The chain is built from TRBV11-2 and TRBJ2-7, with TRBD2 matching 10 bases. The germline CDR1 and CDR2 sequences are SGHAT and FQNNGV. The V gene end was trimmed by 3 bases and the J gene end by 6 bases; junction bases not matched to a gene: 11. CDR3 length: 16 residues. In DNA, the CDR3 is TGTGCCAGCAGCTTCAGCGGGGGGGGCCCCGCTTCCGAGCAGTACTTC. Protein: CASSFSGGGPASEQYF.

The gene calls are TRBV6-5 and TRBJ1-2, with TRBD1 matching over 7 bases. CDR1 is MNHEY and CDR2 is SVGAGI in the germline V gene. Trimming took 4 bases from V and 4 from J; bases not matched to a gene: 3. This CDR3 spans 13 amino acids. The CDR3 DNA is TGTGCCAGCAGTTCCTGGACAGGCTATGGCTACACCTTC. Encoded protein: CASSSWTGYGYTF.

J is TRBJ1-5 and V is TRBV19; the D gene is possibly TRBD1 (5 bases). V gave up 2 bases and J gave up 6 bases, with 11 bases separating them. This CDR3 has 14 residues. CDR1 is LNHDA and CDR2 is SQIVND in the germline V gene (reference sequence). CDR3 coding DNA: TGTGCCAGTAGTATAATGGGGGGGGGTCAGCCCCAGCATTTT. This sequence encodes CASSIMGGGQPQHF.

The chain links TRBV27 to TRBJ2-6; TRBD1 matches 7 bases. V trimming: 5 bases; J trimming: 2 bases; junction bases outside the gene matches: 6. Germline loops: CDR1 MNHEY, CDR2 SMNVEV (reference sequence). This CDR3 is built from 16 residues. CDR3 in amino acids: CASSTLDRAGANVLTF. The CDR3 bases are TGTGCCAGCAGTACCCTCGACAGGGCTGGGGCCAACGTCCTGACTTTC.

The rearrangement joins TRBV27 to TRBJ1-3; no definite D call. The CDR3 totals 13 residues. V lost 5 bases to trimming and J lost 1 base, with 6 bases between them. CDR1 MNHEY and CDR2 SMNVEV come from the germline V gene (reference sequence). DNA of the CDR3: TGTGCCAGCAGTAGACTTTCTGGAAACACCATATATTTT. Amino acid sequence: CASSRLSGNTIYF.

The CDR3 loop reads CASASGTVNTGELFF. The CDR3 DNA is TGTGCCAGCGCCTCGGGGACTGTAAACACCGGGGAGCTGTTTTTT. V and J are TRBV27 and TRBJ2-2, with a tentative D call TRBD2 (6 bases). V was shortened by 8 bases and J by 2 bases, with 15 bases between the two germline ends. Germline V CDR1 and CDR2: MNHEY, SMNVEV (reference sequence). The CDR3 sequence is 15 residues long.

J is TRBJ1-5 and V is TRBV5-6, with D maybe TRBD1 (6 bases). The V end lost 1 base, the J end lost 4 bases, and 12 bases lay between the germline ends. This CDR3 has 15 residues. The V gene's germline CDR1 is SGHDT and CDR2 YYEEEE. Here the CDR3 DNA reads TGTGCCAGCAGCTTGTTTTGGCAGGGGAATCAGCCCCAGCATTTT. Translation gives CASSLFWQGNQPQHF.

With respect to this clone: The junction differs from germline at one of its ends, possibly a read error. The rearrangement joins TRBV29-1 to TRBJ1-3; D gene ambiguous. The CDR3 loop spans 13 amino acids. Germline lookup yields CDR1 SQVTM and CDR2 ANQGSEA. The CDR3 DNA reads TGCAGCGTCGAAGACCTTTCGAGAAACACCATATATTTT. This gives the protein CSVEDLSRNTIYF.

This clone came up once. The chain joins TRBV5-4 to TRBJ2-5; 9 bases match TRBD1. Matching the DNA end better, TRBJ2-7 makes the J call doubtful. This CDR3 is built from 15 residues. Germline CDR1 and CDR2: SGHNT and YYREEE (reference sequence). This chain's CDR3 is CASSLWRQGAYEQYF. Here the CDR3 DNA reads TGTGCCAGCAGCTTGTGGAGACAGGGGGCCTACGAGCAGTACTTC.

The gene calls are TRBV5-1 and TRBJ1-2; TRBD1 matches 7 bases. The junction had 1 base not matched to a gene; V was cut back by 1 base and J by 4 bases. Germline CDR1 and CDR2: SGHRS and YFSETQ. There are 13 residues in the CDR3. CDR3 coding DNA: TGCGCCAGCAGCTTGTCAGGGGGCTATGGCTACACCTTC. The encoded protein is CASSLSGGYGYTF. Variable domain in full (rest from reference TRBV5-1 and TRBJ1-2): KAGVTQTPRYLIKTRGQQVTLSCSPISGHRSVSWYQQTPGQGLQFLFEYFSETQRNKGNFPGRFSGRQFSNSRSEMNVSTLELGDSALYLCASSLSGGYGYTFGSGTRLTVV.

This chain joins TRBV29-1 and TRBJ2-7; possibly TRBD1 or TRBD2 for D (5 bases each). This CDR3 spans 12 amino acids. Germline assignment: CDR1 SQVTM and CDR2 ANQGSEA. V lost 1 base and J 5 bases, leaving 9 bases between the germline ends. The CDR3 bases are TGCAGCGTTGAAGGTTTGGGGGACGAGCAGTACTTC. Its translation: CSVEGLGDEQYF.

This chain uses TRBV4-1 with TRBJ1-1; D is perhaps TRBD1 (6 bases). V lost 4 bases and J lost 6, with 24 bases in between. CDR3 size: 17 residues. Germline CDR1 MGHRA, CDR2 YSYEKL. The CDR3 DNA reads TGCGCCAGCAGCCGCTATTCCCCAGGGGCCATACCTTCTGAAGCTTTCTTT. This encodes CASSRYSPGAIPSEAFF.

J is TRBJ2-6 and V is TRBV7-8, with D possibly being TRBD1 or TRBD2 (6 bases each). The length of the CDR3 is 16 residues. The germline V gene encodes CDR1 SGHVS and CDR2 FQNEAQ. The V gene lost 4 bases and the J gene lost 1 base, with 11 bases spanning the gap. The CDR3 DNA sequence: TGTGCCAGCAGCTCAGGAGGGGGTTCTGGGGCCAACGTCCTGACTTTC. It yields the protein CASSSGGGSGANVLTF.

This rearrangement joins TRBV5-4 to TRBJ1-5; 9 nucleotides align to TRBD1. The ends lost 0 bases at V and 2 bases at J; junction bases unmatched: 9. The CDR3 totals 18 residues. Germline V CDR1 and CDR2: SGHNT, YYREEE (reference sequence). CDR3 nucleotides: TGTGCCAGCAGCTTGGGGCCGACAGGGGGGGGAGGCAATCAGCCCCAGCATTTT. Translation gives CASSLGPTGGGGNQPQHF.

The table lists this clone with a count of one. This chain links TRBV7-9 with TRBJ1-1; tentative D call: TRBD1 (5 bases). The V gene lost 6 bases and the J gene lost 2 bases, with 16 bases spanning the gap. CDR3 length equals 15 residues. Germline V CDR1 and CDR2: SEHNR, FQNEAQ (reference sequence). The CDR3: CASSVASGTNTEAFF. The CDR3 DNA follows: TGTGCCAGCAGTGTAGCATCTGGGACCAACACTGAAGCTTTCTTT.

The CDR3 region is CASSYGYATNEKLFF. The DNA of the CDR3 is TGTGCCAGCAGTTACGGCTACGCAACTAATGAAAAACTGTTTTTT. The genes are TRBV6-5 and TRBJ1-4; D call uncertain. V was pared by 2 bases and J by 0 bases, with 7 bases between. CDR3 size: 15 residues. CDR1 and CDR2 (germline): MNHEY, SVGAGI.